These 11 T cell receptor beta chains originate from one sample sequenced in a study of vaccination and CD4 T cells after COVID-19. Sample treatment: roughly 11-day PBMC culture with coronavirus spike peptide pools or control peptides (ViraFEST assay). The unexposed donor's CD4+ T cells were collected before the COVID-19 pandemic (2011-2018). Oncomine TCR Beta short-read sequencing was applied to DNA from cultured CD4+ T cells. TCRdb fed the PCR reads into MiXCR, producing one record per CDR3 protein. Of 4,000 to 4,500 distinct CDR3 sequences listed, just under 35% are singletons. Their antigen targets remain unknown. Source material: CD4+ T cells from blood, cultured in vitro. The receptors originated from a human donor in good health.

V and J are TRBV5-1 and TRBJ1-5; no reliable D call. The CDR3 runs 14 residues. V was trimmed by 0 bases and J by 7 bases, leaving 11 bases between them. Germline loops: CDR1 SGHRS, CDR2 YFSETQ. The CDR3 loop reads CASSLEPSIQPQHF. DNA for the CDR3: TGCGCCAGCAGCTTGGAACCGAGTATCCAGCCCCAGCATTTT.

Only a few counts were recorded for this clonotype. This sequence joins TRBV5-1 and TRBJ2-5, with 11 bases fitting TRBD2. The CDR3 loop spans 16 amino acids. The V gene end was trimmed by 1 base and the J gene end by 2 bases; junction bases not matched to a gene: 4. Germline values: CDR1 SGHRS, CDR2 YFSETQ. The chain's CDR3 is CASSLLASGGQETQYF. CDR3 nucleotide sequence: TGCGCCAGCAGCTTGTTAGCTAGCGGGGGGCAAGAGACCCAGTACTTC.

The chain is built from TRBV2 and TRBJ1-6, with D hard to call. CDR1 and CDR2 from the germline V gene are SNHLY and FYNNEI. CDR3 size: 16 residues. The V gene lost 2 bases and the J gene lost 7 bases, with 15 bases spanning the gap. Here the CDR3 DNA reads TGTGCCAGCAGTGAATCTTGGGGAATTGGGAATTCACCCCTCCACTTT. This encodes CASSESWGIGNSPLHF.

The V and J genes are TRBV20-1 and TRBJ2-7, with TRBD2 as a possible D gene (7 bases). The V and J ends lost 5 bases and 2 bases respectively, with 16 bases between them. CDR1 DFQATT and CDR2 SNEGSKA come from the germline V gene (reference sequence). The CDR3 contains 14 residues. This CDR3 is CSASHPGGPYEQYF. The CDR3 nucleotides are TGCAGTGCTTCCCATCCCGGGGGGCCCTACGAGCAGTACTTC.

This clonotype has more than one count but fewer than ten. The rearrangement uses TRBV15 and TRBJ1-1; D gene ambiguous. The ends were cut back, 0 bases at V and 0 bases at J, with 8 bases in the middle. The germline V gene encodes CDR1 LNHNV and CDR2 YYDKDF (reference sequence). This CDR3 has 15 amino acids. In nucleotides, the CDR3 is TGTGCCACCAGCAGAGAGAAGGGATTGAACACTGAAGCTTTCTTT. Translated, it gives CATSREKGLNTEAFF.

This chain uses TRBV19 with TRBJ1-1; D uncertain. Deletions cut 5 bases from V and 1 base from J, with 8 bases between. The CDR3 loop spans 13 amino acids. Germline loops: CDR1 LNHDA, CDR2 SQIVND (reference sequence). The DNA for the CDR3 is TGTGCCAGTAGTGATCGGCCGAACACTGAAGCTTTCTTT. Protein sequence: CASSDRPNTEAFF.

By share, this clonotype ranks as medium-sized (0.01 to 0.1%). CDR3 loop: CASRGQGSGNTIYF. The CDR3 DNA sequence: TGTGCCAGCAGGGGACAGGGGTCCGGAAACACCATATATTTT. The chain employs TRBV6-1 and TRBJ1-3; 10 nucleotides match TRBD1. This CDR3 is 14 amino acids long. The junction had 3 bases not matched to a gene; V was cut back by 6 bases and J by 4 bases. Germline CDR1 reads MNHNS; CDR2 reads SASEGT.

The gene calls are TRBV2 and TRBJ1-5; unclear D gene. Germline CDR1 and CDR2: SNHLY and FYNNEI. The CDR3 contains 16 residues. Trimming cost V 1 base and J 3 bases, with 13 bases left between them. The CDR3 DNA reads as TGTGCCAGCAGTGAAGGGGGTCCCGGATTCAATCAGCCCCAGCATTTT. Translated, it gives CASSEGGPGFNQPQHF.

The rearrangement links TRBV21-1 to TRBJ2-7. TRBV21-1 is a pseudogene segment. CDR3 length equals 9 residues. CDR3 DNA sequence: TGTGCCAGCAGGTACGAGCAGTACTTC. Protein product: CASRYEQYF.

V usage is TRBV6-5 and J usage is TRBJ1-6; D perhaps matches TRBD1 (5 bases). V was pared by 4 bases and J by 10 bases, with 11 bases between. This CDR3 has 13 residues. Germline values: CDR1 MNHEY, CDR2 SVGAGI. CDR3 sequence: CASSSGILSPLHF. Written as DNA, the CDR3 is TGTGCCAGCAGTTCAGGGATTCTGTCACCCCTCCACTTT.

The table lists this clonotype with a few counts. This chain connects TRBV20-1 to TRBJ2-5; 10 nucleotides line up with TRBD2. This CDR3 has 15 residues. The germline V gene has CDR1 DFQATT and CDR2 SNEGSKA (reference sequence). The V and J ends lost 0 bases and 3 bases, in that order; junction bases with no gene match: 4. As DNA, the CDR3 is TGCAGTGCTAGAGATTGGGGACTAGCGAAAGAGACCCAGTACTTC. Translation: CSARDWGLAKETQYF.